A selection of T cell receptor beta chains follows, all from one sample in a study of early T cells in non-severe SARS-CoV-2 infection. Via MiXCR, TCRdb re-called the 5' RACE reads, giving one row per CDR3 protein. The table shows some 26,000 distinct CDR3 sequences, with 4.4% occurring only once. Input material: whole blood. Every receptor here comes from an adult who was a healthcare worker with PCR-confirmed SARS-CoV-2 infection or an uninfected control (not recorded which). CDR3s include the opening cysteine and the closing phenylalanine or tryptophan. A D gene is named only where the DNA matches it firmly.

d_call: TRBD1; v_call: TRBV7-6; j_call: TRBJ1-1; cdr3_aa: CASRAGGGITEAFF
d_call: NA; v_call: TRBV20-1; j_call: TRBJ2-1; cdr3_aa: CSARVSSGKLFFEQFF
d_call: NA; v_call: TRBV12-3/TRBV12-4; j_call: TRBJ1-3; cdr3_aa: CASSDVDTIYF
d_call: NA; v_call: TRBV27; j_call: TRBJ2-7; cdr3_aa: CASSLRGNYEQYF
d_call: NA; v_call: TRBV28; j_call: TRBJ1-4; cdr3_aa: CASSLGRGLFF
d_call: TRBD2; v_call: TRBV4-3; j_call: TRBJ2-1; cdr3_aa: CASSQDVAGSYNEQFF
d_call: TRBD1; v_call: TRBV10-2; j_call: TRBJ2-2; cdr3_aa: CASSMGQDTGELFF
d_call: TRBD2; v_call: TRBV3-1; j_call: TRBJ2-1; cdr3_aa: CASSLSSGQTNEQFF
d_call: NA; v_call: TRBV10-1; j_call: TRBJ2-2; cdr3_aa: CASSKTENTGELFF
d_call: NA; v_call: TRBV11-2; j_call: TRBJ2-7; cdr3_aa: CASSHYSYEQYF
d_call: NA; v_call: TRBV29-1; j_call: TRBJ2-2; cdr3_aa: CSVAPQGNVVTGELFF
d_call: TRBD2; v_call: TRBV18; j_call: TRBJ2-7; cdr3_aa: CASSPPNFGGGNSYEQYF
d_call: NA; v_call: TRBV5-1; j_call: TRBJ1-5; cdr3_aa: CASSLAGFGQPQHF
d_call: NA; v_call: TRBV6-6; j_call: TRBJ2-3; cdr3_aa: CASTLRTSTTDTQYF
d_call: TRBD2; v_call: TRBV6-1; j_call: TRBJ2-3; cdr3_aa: CASSGGLAGSTDTQYF
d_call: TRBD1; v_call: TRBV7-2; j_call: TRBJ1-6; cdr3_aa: CASSTDRGSSPLHF
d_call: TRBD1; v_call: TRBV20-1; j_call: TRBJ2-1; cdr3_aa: CSARGSARGPYNEQFF